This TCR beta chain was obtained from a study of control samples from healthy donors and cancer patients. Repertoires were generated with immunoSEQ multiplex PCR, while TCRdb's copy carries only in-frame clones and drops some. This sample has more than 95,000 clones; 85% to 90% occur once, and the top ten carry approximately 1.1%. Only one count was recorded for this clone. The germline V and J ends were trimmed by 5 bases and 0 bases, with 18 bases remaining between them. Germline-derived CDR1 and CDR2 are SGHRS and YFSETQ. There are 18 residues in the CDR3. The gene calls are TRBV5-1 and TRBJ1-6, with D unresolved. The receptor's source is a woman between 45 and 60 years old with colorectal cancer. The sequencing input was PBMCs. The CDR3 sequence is CASRSGSLGSSYNSPLHF. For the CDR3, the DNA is TGCGCCAGCAGGTCCGGGAGCCTTGGGAGCTCCTATAATTCACCCCTCCACTTT.